The next 11 T cell receptor beta chains were all read from a single sample in a study of spatial heterogeneity in lung cancer. Study-wide results and limits: Tumoral mutation counts were tracked by counts of expanded intratumoral alpha and beta TCRs.

TCRdb independently ran MiXCR on the 5' RACE reads; one entry per CDR3 protein. The sample has 17,000 or so distinct CDR3 sequences; roughly 7% are singletons. For these receptors, no antigen is known. Time point specified: sample taken at primary tumor resection. The specimen was lung tumor tissue, collected at surgery. These receptors were collected from a female donor with early-stage non-small cell lung cancer.

This clonotype was picked up a small number of times. The CDR3 DNA sequence: TGCGCCAGCAGCCGTGGAGGGAGCGGTAGCACAGATACGCAGTATTTT. Translation: CASSRGGSGSTDTQYF. The chain combines TRBV5-1 with TRBJ2-3, with D possibly being TRBD2 (6 bases). This CDR3 has 16 residues. Germline assignment: CDR1 SGHRS and CDR2 YFSETQ. Trimming removed 4 bases at V and 0 bases at J, with 15 bases between.

This clonotype was observed a few times. This sequence joins TRBV27 and TRBJ2-1, with D possibly being TRBD2 (6 bases). The length of the CDR3 is 14 residues. V lost 8 bases, J lost 6 bases, and 17 bases lay in between. CDR1 MNHEY and CDR2 SMNVEV come from the germline V gene (reference sequence). The DNA of the CDR3 is TGTGCCAGCGCCAAGGGACTTACTGGCAATGAGCAGTTCTTC. It codes for CASAKGLTGNEQFF.

This clonotype was detected ten times or more. V usage is TRBV5-1 and J usage is TRBJ1-3, with no clear D. Germline values: CDR1 SGHRS, CDR2 YFSETQ. This CDR3 region has 13 residues. V lost 3 bases to trimming and J lost 0 bases, with 4 bases between them. CDR3 sequence: CASSYSSGNTIYF. CDR3 coding DNA: TGCGCCAGCAGCTACAGCTCTGGAAACACCATATATTTT. The full variable domain, rest sourced from reference TRBV5-1 and TRBJ1-3, is KAGVTQTPRYLIKTRGQQVTLSCSPISGHRSVSWYQQTPGQGLQFLFEYFSETQRNKGNFPGRFSGRQFSNSRSEMNVSTLELGDSALYLCASSYSSGNTIYFGEGSWLTVV.

There are many counts of this clonotype. The chain has TRBV7-8 and TRBJ2-3; 8 bases match TRBD1. The CDR3 runs 16 residues. The germline CDR1 and CDR2 sequences are SGHVS and FQNEAQ. The V segment lost 5 bases and the J segment 6 bases; nucleotides outside the gene matches: 13. The CDR3 loop reads CASSPVMGQGADTQYF. The CDR3 DNA reads TGTGCCAGCAGCCCCGTGATGGGGCAGGGGGCCGATACGCAGTATTTT.

This clonotype was seen repeatedly, ten times or more. The chain employs TRBV7-3 and TRBJ2-3, with no clear D. The ends were cut back, 5 bases at V and 2 bases at J, with 8 bases in the middle. CDR1 and CDR2 from the germline V gene are SGHTA and FQGTGA. The CDR3 runs to 13 residues. CDR3 residues: CASSLLNTDTQYF. The CDR3 nucleotides read TGTGCCAGCAGCCTCTTAAACACAGATACGCAGTATTTT.

This clonotype is judged medium-sized (0.01 to 0.1%). The CDR3 coding sequence is TGCAGTGCTTTCGACGGACTCTCCCCAGATACGCAGTATTTT. Protein sequence: CSAFDGLSPDTQYF. The genes are TRBV20-1 and TRBJ2-3, with D perhaps matching TRBD2 (5 bases). Germline lookup yields CDR1 DFQATT and CDR2 SNEGSKA (reference sequence). Trimming removed 5 bases at V and 4 bases at J, with 16 bases between. There are 14 residues in the CDR3.

This clonotype was found a few times. The chain combines TRBV6-1 with TRBJ1-4; D is possibly TRBD1 (6 bases). CDR1 MNHNS and CDR2 SASEGT come from the germline V gene. CDR3 size: 15 residues. The V end was cut by 2 bases, the J end by 14 bases, with 21 bases between. The CDR3 sequence is CASSETTPATGKLFF. Here the CDR3 DNA reads TGTGCCAGCAGTGAAACGACCCCCGCGACAGGAAAGCTGTTTTTT.

This clonotype has at least ten counts. The V gene is TRBV19, the J gene TRBJ2-6; D is unresolved. CDR3 length equals 14 residues. Trimming cost V 2 bases and J 0 bases, with 2 bases left between them. CDR1 is LNHDA and CDR2 is SQIVND in the germline V gene (reference sequence). The CDR3 sequence: CASSISSGANVLTF. Here the CDR3 DNA reads TGTGCCAGTAGTATATCCTCTGGGGCCAACGTCCTGACTTTC.

This clonotype appeared many times. The chain joins TRBV28 to TRBJ2-7; perhaps TRBD2 as D (6 bases). The ends were cut back, 5 bases at V and 9 bases at J, with 23 bases in the middle. Germline assignment: CDR1 MDHEN and CDR2 SYDVKM. CDR3 length: 15 residues. CDR3 DNA sequence: TGTGCCAGCAGTCCCGGACTAACCCGCGTGTTGGTGCAGTACTTC. This encodes CASSPGLTRVLVQYF. The entire variable domain, with the rest obtained from reference TRBV28 and TRBJ2-7, is as follows: DVKVTQSSRYLVKRTGEKVFLECVQDMDHENMFWYRQDPGLGLRLIYFSYDVKMKEKGDIPEGYSVSREKKERFSLILESASTNQTSMYLCASSPGLTRVLVQYFGPGTRLTVT.

This clonotype was seen only a few times. The chain has TRBV7-2 and TRBJ1-6, with unresolved D. Trimming stripped 3 bases from V and 10 bases from J, with 13 bases between. The CDR3 has 14 residues. Germline V lookup: CDR1 SGHTA, CDR2 FQGNSA. CDR3 region: CASSLLVGESPLHF. The DNA for the CDR3 is TGTGCCAGCAGCTTGCTAGTCGGGGAGTCACCCCTCCACTTT.

This clonotype turned up a few times. The chain carries TRBV7-8 and TRBJ2-7; D gene ambiguous. This CDR3 comprises 13 residues. Germline V gives CDR1 SGHVS, CDR2 FQNEAQ. V gave up 4 bases and J gave up 3 bases, with 10 bases separating them. The DNA for the CDR3 is TGTGCCAGCAGCTCACCCCTACTCTACGAGCAGTACTTC. It is translated as CASSSPLLYEQYF.